The 3 T cell receptor beta chains given below trace back to one sample, sequenced in a study of T-cell reconstitution after alpha-beta-depleted transplantation in children. Construction of the TCRbeta library involved unique molecular identifiers. TCRdb itself ran the PCR reads through MiXCR, one entry per CDR3 protein. The sample lists a few hundred thousand distinct CDR3 sequences; 25% to 30% were seen once. Sequencing was performed on PBMCs, taken before TCRalphabeta/CD19-depleted stem cell transplant. These receptor sequences come from a boy in the first two years of life with Wiskott-Aldrich syndrome, due to receive a stem cell transplant.

This clonotype has only a few counts. The chain links TRBV29-1 to TRBJ2-7; 9 bases fit TRBD2. The V and J ends lost 7 bases and 4 bases, in that order; junction bases with no gene match: 5. The CDR3 runs to 12 residues. The germline V gene has CDR1 SQVTM and CDR2 ANQGSEA. CDR3 region: CSAAGGQYEQYF. The CDR3 coding sequence is TGCAGCGCAGCGGGAGGACAGTACGAGCAGTACTTC.

The V gene is TRBV7-9, the J gene TRBJ2-2; D is unresolved. With 5 bases removed from V and 6 bases from J, the gap between germline ends came to 10 bases. The CDR3 length is 13 residues. Germline CDR1 SEHNR, CDR2 FQNEAQ (reference sequence). CDR3 protein: CASSPSTAGELFF. The CDR3 region has the DNA TGTGCCAGCAGCCCTAGTACGGCCGGGGAGCTGTTTTTT.

This clonotype showed up just a few times. This chain uses TRBV24-1 with TRBJ2-7; TRBD1 or TRBD2 may be the D gene (5 bases each). The CDR3 covers 16 residues. The ends were cut back, 3 bases at V and 2 bases at J, with 16 bases in the middle. Germline CDR1 reads KGHDR; CDR2 reads SFDVKD. CDR3 amino acids: CATSDTRDSEAYEQYF. The CDR3 DNA reads TGTGCCACCAGTGATACTAGAGACAGCGAAGCCTACGAGCAGTACTTC.